This is a list of T cell receptor beta chains from one sample in a study of identical twins. TCRdb reanalysed the 5' RACE reads using MiXCR and keeps one entry per CDR3 protein. The data hold 1.5 million to 2 million distinct CDR3 sequences, with around 33% observed a single time. Input material: cord blood. These receptors came from a newborn girl in good health. Each CDR3 is given with its conserved first and last residue. A D gene is named only where the DNA matches it firmly. Rows give clone size only sometimes, using once, few, many, or a class for an expanded clone.

J gene,D gene,clone size,V gene,CDR3 DNA,CDR3 protein
TRBJ2-1,.,few,TRBV20-1,TGCAGTGCTAGAGATCGCGGTCAGAGCTCCTACAATGAGCAGTTCTTC,CSARDRGQSSYNEQFF
TRBJ2-1,TRBD2,.,TRBV5-1,TGCACCAGCAGTTTCCCGACTAGCCCAAGTGAGCAGTTCTTC,CTSSFPTSPSEQFF
TRBJ2-7,TRBD2,.,TRBV3-1,TGTGCCAGCAGCCGCAGCCCACCGGGACTAGCCCTTAATGAGCAGTACTTC,CASSRSPPGLALNEQYF
TRBJ2-7,.,few,TRBV10-3,TGTGCCATCAGTGCGGGACTTCACAATGAGCAGTACTTC,CAISAGLHNEQYF
TRBJ2-5,.,.,TRBV9,TGTGCCAGCAGCGTTTTTGCGTCAGCTCAAGAGACCCAGTACTTC,CASSVFASAQETQYF
TRBJ2-5,TRBD2,few,TRBV7-2,TGTGCCAGCAGCTTAGTCCTCGGGGGGGGAGAGACCCAGTACTTC,CASSLVLGGGETQYF
TRBJ1-1,TRBD1,.,TRBV20-1,TGCAGTGCTAGAGATCAGGGGGGTCCTCACAGGACTGAAGCTTTCTTT,CSARDQGGPHRTEAFF
TRBJ1-6,.,few,TRBV7-9,TGTGCCAGCAGCCCCAGGAGAAATTCACCCCTCCACTTT,CASSPRRNSPLHF
TRBJ1-1,.,.,TRBV25-1,TGTGCCAGCAGTGACTCGACAACGAACACTGAAGCTTTCTTT,CASSDSTTNTEAFF
TRBJ1-2,TRBD1,.,TRBV28,TGTGCCAGCACCCCCAGGGGGATAGACTATGGCTACACCTTC,CASTPRGIDYGYTF
TRBJ2-7,.,.,TRBV6-1,TGTGCCAGCAGTGCCCGCCGGGGGGCTCTTCCCTACGAGCAGTACTTC,CASSARRGALPYEQYF
TRBJ1-6,.,.,TRBV5-6,TGTGCCAGCAGCTTATTGGGAGCGGATAATTCACCCCTCCACTTT,CASSLLGADNSPLHF
TRBJ2-5,TRBD1,few,TRBV27,TGTGCCAGCAGTTACGTACAGGGGGAAGAGACCCAGTACTTC,CASSYVQGEETQYF
TRBJ2-5,TRBD1,once,TRBV2,TGCGCCACCGTGGACAGGATGGAGACCCAGTACTTC,CATVDRMETQYF
TRBJ2-3,.,.,TRBV29-1,TGCAGCGTTGAGACAAGGCTCACAGATACGCAGTATTTT,CSVETRLTDTQYF
TRBJ2-7,TRBD1,.,TRBV18,TGTGCGAGCTCACCCGGCCGGGACAGGGTCTACGAGCAGTACTTC,CASSPGRDRVYEQYF
TRBJ1-5,.,.,TRBV20-1,TGCAGTGCTAGAGGACAGTCGCATCAGCCCCAGCATTTT,CSARGQSHQPQHF
TRBJ2-1,.,.,TRBV5-1,TGCGCCAGCAGCCGGGGGGTTTTCCGGGACAGGTATTTCAATGAGCAGTTCTTC,CASSRGVFRDRYFNEQFF
TRBJ2-7,TRBD2,.,TRBV4-1,TGCGCCAGCAGCCAAGAACTAGCGGAGTTATCCTACGAGCAGTACTTC,CASSQELAELSYEQYF
TRBJ2-7,TRBD1,.,TRBV6-1,TGTGCCAGCAAGACCACAGGGGCGCCTTCCTACGAGCAGTACTTC,CASKTTGAPSYEQYF
TRBJ2-7,.,.,TRBV10-3,TGTGCCATCAGTGAGAGCCAGATCTACGAGCAGTACTTC,CAISESQIYEQYF
TRBJ2-7,.,few,TRBV2,TGTGCCAGCACGGCTAGTCCCGAGCAGTACTTC,CASTASPEQYF
TRBJ2-1,.,many,TRBV28,TGTGCCAGCAGTTCTCGAGAACTAGCCCCGAATTCCTACAATGAGCAGTTCTTC,CASSSRELAPNSYNEQFF
TRBJ2-3,.,.,TRBV29-1,TGCAGCGTTGAATTCCATCCTAGCGCCTTGGCAGATACGCAGTATTTT,CSVEFHPSALADTQYF
TRBJ2-7,.,few,TRBV11-2,TGTGCCAGCAGCTCCGTTCGCGGGGTCATCCACGAGCAGTACTTC,CASSSVRGVIHEQYF
TRBJ2-3,.,few,TRBV12-3/TRBV12-4,TGTGCCAGCAGTTCCGGCACAAGTCTTGGGTCCGATACGCAGTATTTT,CASSSGTSLGSDTQYF
TRBJ2-2,.,.,TRBV12-3/TRBV12-4,TGTGCCAGCAGAAACCTGGGACGGAACACCGGGGAGCTGTTTTTT,CASRNLGRNTGELFF
TRBJ2-7,.,few,TRBV6-6,TGTGCCAGCACCTCCGACGAGCAGTACTTC,CASTSDEQYF
TRBJ2-3,TRBD2,few,TRBV5-1,TGCGCCAGCAGCTTGGGACTAGCGGGGTTCGGAGATACGCAGTATTTT,CASSLGLAGFGDTQYF
TRBJ2-7,.,few,TRBV9,TGTGCCAGCAGCGTAGCTCGGGGGTCGACCTACGAGCAGTACTTC,CASSVARGSTYEQYF
TRBJ1-3,.,few,TRBV6-6,TGTGCCGTAAGGGCAATCGGCTCTGGAAACACCATATATTTT,CAVRAIGSGNTIYF
TRBJ2-7,.,.,TRBV11-1,TGTGCCAGCAGCTTGGGGACTGAAACCTACGAGCAGTACTTC,CASSLGTETYEQYF
TRBJ1-2,.,many,TRBV29-1,TGCAGCGTTGAAGATGGGAGGTTTTATGGCTACACCTTC,CSVEDGRFYGYTF
TRBJ2-5,.,.,TRBV18,TGTGCCAGCTCACGCCTCACGGATCAAGAGACCCAGTACTTC,CASSRLTDQETQYF
TRBJ2-5,.,once,TRBV6-5,TGTGCCAGCAGTTACTCGAAGAGTTTAGAGACCCAGTACTTC,CASSYSKSLETQYF
TRBJ2-7,.,few,TRBV6-5,TGTGCCAGCAGTGAAGGACGGATCTACGAGCAGTACTTC,CASSEGRIYEQYF
TRBJ1-2,.,many,TRBV6-5,TGTGCCAGCAGTTACCCATACTATGGCTACACCTTC,CASSYPYYGYTF
TRBJ2-1,.,.,TRBV5-1,TGCGCCAGCAGCTTCCCTCGACTAGTTTTTGCGGACAATGAGCAGTTCTTC,CASSFPRLVFADNEQFF
TRBJ2-1,TRBD2,many,TRBV5-1,TGCGCCAGCAGCTTGCGGGGGGCCTACAATGAGCAGTTCTTC,CASSLRGAYNEQFF
TRBJ2-1,TRBD1,.,TRBV29-1,TGCAGCGTTGAAAATCGCGGACAGGTGAACAATGAGCAGTTCTTC,CSVENRGQVNNEQFF
TRBJ2-1,.,.,TRBV5-1,TGCGCCAGCAGCTTGGGACGGGGGAGTGAGCAGTTCTTC,CASSLGRGSEQFF
TRBJ2-7,.,.,TRBV28,TGTGCCAGCAGTCTTGCCGGGCGACAGGAGAGCTCCTACGAGCAGTACTTC,CASSLAGRQESSYEQYF
TRBJ1-5,.,many,TRBV20-1,TGCAGTGCTAGAGGAGGGTCGAGCAATCAGCCCCAGCATTTT,CSARGGSSNQPQHF
TRBJ2-4,.,few,TRBV11-2,TGTGCCAGCAGCTTAAGGGTTAGCGCAGAAAACATTCAGTACTTC,CASSLRVSAENIQYF
TRBJ1-2,.,few,TRBV28,TGTGCCAGCAGTTTACCCCAATTCAGACGGGGTGGCTACACCTTC,CASSLPQFRRGGYTF
TRBJ2-6,.,few,TRBV29-1,TGCAGCGTTGAAGATCGAGACCGCTCTGGGGCCAACGCCCTGACTTTC,CSVEDRDRSGANALTF
TRBJ2-3,.,.,TRBV5-5,TGTGCCAGCAGCTTGAAACAGAGGTCCACGAATACGCAGTATTTT,CASSLKQRSTNTQYF
TRBJ2-1,TRBD2,few,TRBV4-1,TGCGCCAGCAAGGGACTAGGATACAATGAGCAGTTCTTC,CASKGLGYNEQFF
TRBJ1-2,.,few,TRBV7-9,TGTGCCAGCAGCCCACTGCCTGCACCCCAGCTATATGGCTACACCTTC,CASSPLPAPQLYGYTF
TRBJ2-3,.,few,TRBV24-1,TGTGCCACCAGTGAGTCCGGCCGAGATACGCAGTATTTT,CATSESGRDTQYF
TRBJ2-2,TRBD2,.,TRBV10-3,TGTGCCATCAGTGAACGCGGGGGGGCTTATACCGGGGAGCTGTTTTTT,CAISERGGAYTGELFF
TRBJ2-7,.,.,TRBV7-9,TGTGCCAGCAGCTTAGTAGCCGGACGGAAAACCTACGAGCAGTACTTC,CASSLVAGRKTYEQYF
TRBJ2-3,.,many,TRBV29-1,TGCAGCGTTGCTTCCACAGATACGCAGTATTTT,CSVASTDTQYF
TRBJ2-3,TRBD2,.,TRBV3-1,TGTGCCAGCAGCCAAGAGGTTCGGATCGGGAGGGCAGATACGCAGTATTTT,CASSQEVRIGRADTQYF
TRBJ2-7,.,many,TRBV4-2,TGTGCCAGCAGCCAAGCGACTAGCTCCTACGAGCAGTACTTC,CASSQATSSYEQYF
TRBJ2-7,TRBD1,few,TRBV29-1,TGCAGCGTGGGCCGGGACAGGCGAGGGTACGAGCAGTACTTC,CSVGRDRRGYEQYF